This TCR beta chain originates from a study of T cells in Graves' hyperthyroidism and ophthalmopathy. Researchers amplified the TCR beta CDR3 regions from RNA transcripts. During a first-round RT-PCR of the TCR CDR3, the HTBI primer set was used. TCRdb re-analysed the multiplex PCR reads in MiXCR, keeping a single row per CDR3 protein. The repertoire has hundreds of thousands of distinct CDR3 sequences, 45% of them found once; the top ten carry more than 7%. To note about this clonotype: The target antigen is unknown.

General observations from the study: Most clonotypes expanded in the thyroid (above 0.001) were also present in blood.

Clinical symptoms, serum thyroxine and TRAb, thyroid ultrasound and orbital computed tomography were used for the diagnoses. The TCR was taken from an adult man with Graves' disease, either hyperthyroidism or ophthalmopathy (not recorded which). Sequenced sample: peripheral blood or thyroid tissue (not recorded which).

The CDR3 sequence: CASSGSGTGRDYEQYF. DNA of the CDR3: TGTGCCAGCAGCGGCTCCGGGACAGGGCGAGATTACGAGCAGTACTTC. V and J are TRBV7-9 and TRBJ2-7; 9 positions agree with TRBD1. The CDR3 contains 16 residues. Germline CDR1 SEHNR, CDR2 FQNEAQ (reference sequence). The V gene end was trimmed by 5 bases and the J gene end by 4 bases; junction bases not matched to a gene: 12.